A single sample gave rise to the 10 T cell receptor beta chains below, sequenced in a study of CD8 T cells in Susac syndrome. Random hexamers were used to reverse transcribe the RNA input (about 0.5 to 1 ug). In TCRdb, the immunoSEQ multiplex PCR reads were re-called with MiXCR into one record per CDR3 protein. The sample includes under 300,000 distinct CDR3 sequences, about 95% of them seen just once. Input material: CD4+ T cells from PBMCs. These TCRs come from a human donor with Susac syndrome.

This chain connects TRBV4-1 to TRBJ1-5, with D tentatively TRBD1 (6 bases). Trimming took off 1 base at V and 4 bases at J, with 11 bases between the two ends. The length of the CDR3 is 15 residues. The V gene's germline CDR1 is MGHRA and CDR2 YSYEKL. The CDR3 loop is CASSQVAGVNQPQHF. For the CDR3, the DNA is TGCGCCAGCAGCCAAGTGGCAGGGGTTAATCAGCCCCAGCATTTT.

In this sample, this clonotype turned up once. CDR3 bases: TGTGCCAGCAGTGAGGGGCAGGGCCTATATTATGGCTACACCTTC. It translates to CASSEGQGLYYGYTF. V gene TRBV2 combines with J gene TRBJ1-2; D possibly corresponds to TRBD1 (5 bases). Trimming left V 3 bases short and J 5 bases short, with 16 bases between. Germline V gene lookup returns CDR1 SNHLY and CDR2 FYNNEI. The CDR3 totals 15 residues.

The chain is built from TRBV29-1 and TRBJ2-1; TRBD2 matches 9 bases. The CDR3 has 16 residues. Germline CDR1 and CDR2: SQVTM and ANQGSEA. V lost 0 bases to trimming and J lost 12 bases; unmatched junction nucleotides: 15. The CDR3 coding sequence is TGCAGCGTTGAAGAGGGGTCGGCGGGAGGGCTTATGGGGCAGTTCTTC. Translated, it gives CSVEEGSAGGLMGQFF.

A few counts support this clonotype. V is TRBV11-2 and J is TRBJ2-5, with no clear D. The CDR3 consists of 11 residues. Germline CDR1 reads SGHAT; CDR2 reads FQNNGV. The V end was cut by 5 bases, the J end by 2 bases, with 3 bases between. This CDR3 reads CASSKQETQYF. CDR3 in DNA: TGTGCCAGCAGCAAACAAGAGACCCAGTACTTC. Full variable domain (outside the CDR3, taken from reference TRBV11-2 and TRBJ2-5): EAGVAQSPRYKIIEKRQSVAFWCNPISGHATLYWYQQILGQGPKLLIQFQNNGVVDDSQLPKDRFSAERLKGVDSTLKIQPAKLEDSAVYLCASSKQETQYFGPGTRLLVL.

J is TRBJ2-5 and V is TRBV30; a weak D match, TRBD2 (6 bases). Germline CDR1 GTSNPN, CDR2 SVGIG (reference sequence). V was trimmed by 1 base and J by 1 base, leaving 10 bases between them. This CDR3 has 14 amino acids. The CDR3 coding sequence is TGTGCCTGGAGTGCGGGACTTTTCCAAGAGACCCAGTACTTC. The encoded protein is CAWSAGLFQETQYF.

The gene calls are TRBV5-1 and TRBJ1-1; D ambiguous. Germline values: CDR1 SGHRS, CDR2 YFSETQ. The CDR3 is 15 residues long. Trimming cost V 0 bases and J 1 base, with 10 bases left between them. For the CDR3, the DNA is TGCGCCAGCAGCTTGGGCGGCGTAGGGAACACTGAAGCTTTCTTT. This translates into CASSLGGVGNTEAFF. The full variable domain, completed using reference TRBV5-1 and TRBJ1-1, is KAGVTQTPRYLIKTRGQQVTLSCSPISGHRSVSWYQQTPGQGLQFLFEYFSETQRNKGNFPGRFSGRQFSNSRSEMNVSTLELGDSALYLCASSLGGVGNTEAFFGQGTRLTVV.

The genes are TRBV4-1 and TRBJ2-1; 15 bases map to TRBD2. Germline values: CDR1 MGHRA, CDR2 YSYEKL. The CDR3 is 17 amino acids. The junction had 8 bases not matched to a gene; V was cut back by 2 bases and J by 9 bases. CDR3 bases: TGCGCCAGCAGCCAATCGGGACTAGCGGGAGGTAAAGGTGAGCAGTTCTTC. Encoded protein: CASSQSGLAGGKGEQFF.

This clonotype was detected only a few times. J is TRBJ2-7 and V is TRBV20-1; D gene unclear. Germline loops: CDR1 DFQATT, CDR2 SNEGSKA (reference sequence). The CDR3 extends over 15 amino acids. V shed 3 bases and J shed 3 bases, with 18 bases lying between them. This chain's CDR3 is CSASPILSNGYEQYF. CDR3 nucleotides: TGCAGTGCTAGCCCGATCCTATCTAACGGCTACGAGCAGTACTTC.

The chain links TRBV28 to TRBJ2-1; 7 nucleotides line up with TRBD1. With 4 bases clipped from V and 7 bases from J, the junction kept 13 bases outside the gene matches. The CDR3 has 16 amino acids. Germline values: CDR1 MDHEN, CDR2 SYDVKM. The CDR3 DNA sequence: TGTGCCAGCAGTTCCCCCGGGACAGCCAGGGGTAATGAGCAGTTCTTC. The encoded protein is CASSSPGTARGNEQFF.

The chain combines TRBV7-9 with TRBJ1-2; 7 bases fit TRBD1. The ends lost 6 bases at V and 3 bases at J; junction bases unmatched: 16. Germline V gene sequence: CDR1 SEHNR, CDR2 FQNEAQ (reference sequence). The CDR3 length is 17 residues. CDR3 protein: CASRSPGQQTWDYGYTF. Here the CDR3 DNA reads TGTGCCAGCAGAAGTCCGGGACAGCAAACTTGGGACTATGGCTACACCTTC.